This TCR beta chain was observed in a study of cytomegalovirus exposure and HLA in healthy donors (dated by TCRdb to about 2017). Background on the whole study: According to an earlier analysis of 587 of the donors, 200 million or so T cells yielded roughly 110 million unique TCR beta sequences and about 300 Gb of sequence data. The genetic ancestry cluster associated with self-reported Caucasian donors included 70% to 85% of the roughly 400 genotyped donors. Rather than drawing on any new phenotypic data, the later analysis identified candidate immune exposures from TCR beta sequences and the way those sequences occurred across donors. Typing coverage differed by locus: A, B, C, DRB1 and DQB1 were typed in roughly 620-630 donors, DQA1 in 500 to 550, DPA1 in some 570, and DPB1 in about 450. The study was designed to test whether signatures of past pathogen exposure could be identified by cataloging public T cell receptors. Across 398 genotyped donors of the cohort, an average of approximately 220,000 unique TCR beta nucleotide sequences per donor were sequenced, and roughly 20% of those sequences were non-productive. An earlier analysis of roughly 600 of the donors used high-throughput TCR beta sequencing to judge whether each TCR beta V gene segment behaved as functional or pseudogenic. In a later analysis, previously published TCR beta repertoires from 666 donors were re-analyzed and high-resolution HLA genotyping was added so that TCR occurrence patterns could be studied. Class I and class II HLA loci were covered by the typing at four-digit resolution. To predict cytomegalovirus infection status, the study combined high-throughput TCR immunosequencing, statistical association of individual TCRs with disease status, and machine learning. A later genetic analysis took genome-wide SNP genotypes for 398 of the 666 donors and used that subset as a discovery cohort. Besides the first cohort of roughly 700 subjects, a separate validation cohort made up of over a hundred different subjects was used. Using immunosequencing, the study profiled T cell repertoires from 500 to 800 subjects and related those repertoires to cytomegalovirus serostatus. Roughly 5 DR-DQ haplotypes were handled as single units for association and clustering, since linkage in the cohort was strong. Donor age, sex, ethnicity and CMV serostatus were compiled alongside the repertoire data. All discovery cohort repertoires had been generated using a single sequencing platform. An early release covering 500 to 750 HLA-typed donors comprised about 320 gigabases of sequencing data and 65 million to 100 million unique TCR sequences.

Regarding this clone: No cognate antigen has been identified for it.

The cohort consisted of some 730 healthy bone marrow donors. At the time of sampling, all cohort members were nominally healthy, though unrecorded immune exposures were likely present. The donor tested CMV seropositive and was one of the 289 seropositive cohort members. A peripheral blood sample was collected from each donor, and TCR beta sequencing was performed on peripheral blood mononuclear cells. The Qiagen DNeasy Blood Extraction Kit was used to extract genomic DNA from the blood cell samples. The CDR3 numbers 13 residues from cysteine through phenylalanine. The sequence is cut down to CDR3 DNA, 39 bases in frame from base 1. CDR1 and CDR2, per the germline V gene, are ENHRY and SYGVKD. V and J lose 10 bases and 5 bases, and a span of 18 bases separates them. Receptor libraries were prepared by the immunoSEQ multiplex PCR assay. For the multiplex PCR, a mixture combining 60 forward primers for TCR Vbeta segments and 13 reverse primers for TCR Jbeta segments was used. The CDR3 region of rearranged TCR beta genes was amplified from genomic DNA by a multiplex PCR assay. The Illumina HiSeq System was used to sequence the amplified TCR beta libraries as 87-base-pair reads. Regarding the original processing steps: Across the 500 to 700 repertoires, a later analysis counted tens of millions of unique TCR beta chains, 9 million to 14 million of which were shared by at least two donors. Raw reads were error-corrected and collapsed into unique sequences by a nearest-neighbor algorithm in which closely related sequences were merged to remove PCR and sequencing errors. CDR3 sequences were aligned to IMGT reference sequences to assign V, D and J gene segments. Each retained sequence needed at least a six-nucleotide match to both a V gene segment and a J gene segment. Rearrangements were classified as productive when the CDR3 lacked stop codons and remained in frame with V and J, and all other rearrangements were classified as non-productive. CDR3 was defined according to IMGT convention as the region running from the second conserved V-encoded cysteine to the conserved J-encoded phenylalanine. In an earlier analysis of more than 550 of the donors, sequences lacking an unambiguous match to a single V gene segment were excluded. An earlier analysis of several hundred of the donors called V segments functional above 56.7% productive rearrangements and segregating when the between-donor standard deviation exceeded 5%. A statistical classification framework was built for diagnosing cytomegalovirus status from the catalog of TCR beta chain sequences. In a later analysis, TCR nucleotide sequences were compared against IMGT/GENE-DB human TR gene sequences so that V and J genes could be assigned. The TCRdist pipeline was used in a later analysis to assign CDR3 sequences and most-parsimonious VDJ recombination scenarios. In a later analysis, every TCR beta chain was defined by the combination of its CDR3 amino acid sequence and its V-gene family, and reads without a unique V-gene family were dropped. As a way to deal with suspected cross-contamination and a sequencing artifact, a later analysis dropped 450 to 600 nucleotide sequences that were highly shared and had low generation probability. A later analysis calculated a clonal expansion index for each public chain from normalized within-repertoire ranks of inferred template counts. A later analysis computed generation probabilities with a VDJ recombination model fitted to out-of-frame rearrangements, and checked the results against IGoR. In a later analysis, TCR-TCR, TCR-HLA and TCR-CMV co-occurrence was scored with hypergeometric tests, and a repertoire-size bias correction was applied to TCR pairs. In a later analysis, false discovery rates were estimated by permuting HLA or CMV assignments 20 times. A later analysis grouped co-occurring TCRs with DBSCAN, adding TCRdist sequence similarity when clustering within HLA-allele-positive subsets. Co-occurrence clustering excluded repertoires with fewer than 30,000 or more than 120,000 public chains, plus five with anomalous nucleotide sharing. TCRdb provides this immuneACCESS table in a form limited to in-frame rearrangements. Some clones are lacking; in checked studies, under half of them reflect an unresolved V gene, and why the rest are absent is not known. D and trimming were read from the DNA, whereas the V and J calls and clone size are those reported in that table. The table for this sample shows 65,000 to 90,000 clones. Of the sample, 3.8% is held by the ten largest clones.

What the work shows at the level of the full study, not this receptor alone: It was suggested by the authors that the approach could potentially be generalized to other disease states and immunological phenotypes. Because HLA typing was unavailable for some donors at each locus, only the typed subset was used in association tests. Some IMGT-functional V segments, including TRBV6-2 and TRBV6-3, could not be told apart with the 87-base-pair reads, so those segments were excluded. A later analysis associated 16,951 TCR beta sequences with specific HLA alleles at a false discovery rate of 0.05. In a later genetic analysis, fewer N-insertions in productive TCRs were reported among donors in an Asian-associated ancestry cluster than the roughly 640-donor mean. A further reported finding was that TCR beta sequences accurately predicted the HLA-A and HLA-B alleles for most subjects in the first cohort. An association between a missense DCLRE1C variant and V-gene and J-gene trimming of TCR beta chains was found in a later genetic analysis and replicated in an independent cohort. In vitro tests confirmed that a few of the cytomegalovirus-associated TCR beta chains recognize cytomegalovirus antigens. Across donors, most TCR sequences were observed very rarely, whereas some public TCRs were present in many individuals. Strong co-occurrence of HLA alleles, especially DR and DQ, made assigning TCR associations to individual alleles difficult. An earlier analysis of approximately 530 of the donors showed that most TCR beta V segments appeared in productive rearrangements either about 87% or about 30% of the time, which broadly matched IMGT annotations. This cohort had only TCR beta chains sequenced, and the lack of alpha or paired-chain data limited which features could be detected. According to a later analysis, parvovirus B19, influenza, CMV and Epstein-Barr virus appeared linked to several top co-occurrence clusters. The earlier analysis of some 540 of the donors excluded some 15 rarely observed V segments, including chromosome 9 orphons, because counts were too low. A total of around 150 TCR beta chains were listed by the study as associated with cytomegalovirus. A group of highly shared sequence variants was considered likely to be a technical artifact of the sequencing pipeline. The classifier was reported to diagnose cytomegalovirus status with high specificity and sensitivity in both the original cohort and the validation cohort. The presence/absence analyses assumed that sequencing depth was roughly uniform across donors, and that assumption may not be true. Compared with equally common non-associated chains, HLA-associated TCR beta chains in a later analysis were more clonally expanded and had lower generation probabilities. In a later analysis, TCR association rates were found to vary across HLA loci, with the most associated TCRs seen for DRB1 alleles and the fewest for HLA-C alleles. In a later analysis, most CMV-associated TCR beta chains were found to appear HLA-restricted, with HLA associations seemingly driven largely by CMV exposure. Immune exposure information for the cohort was limited to CMV serostatus. Correlated functional status among segregating V segments might reflect linkage disequilibrium, but an unknown experimental factor could not be ruled out.

The source of this sequence is a female donor in good health and CMV-seropositive. Sequencing was performed on PBMCs. The chain uses TRBV10-3 and TRBJ2-7, with a tentative D gene TRBD2 over 6 matching bases. The DNA sequence follows: TGTGCCACCTCCACCCCGACTAGAGACGAGCAGTACTTC. Protein translation: CATSTPTRDEQYF.